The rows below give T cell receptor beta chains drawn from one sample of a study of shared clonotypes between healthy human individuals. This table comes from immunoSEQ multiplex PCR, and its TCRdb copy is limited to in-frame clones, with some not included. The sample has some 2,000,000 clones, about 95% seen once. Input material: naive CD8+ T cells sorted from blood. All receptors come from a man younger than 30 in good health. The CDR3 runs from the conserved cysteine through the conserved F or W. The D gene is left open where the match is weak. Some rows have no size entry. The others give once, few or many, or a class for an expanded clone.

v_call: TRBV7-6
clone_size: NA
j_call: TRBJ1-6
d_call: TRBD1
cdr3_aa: CASSPTTGGSSPLHF
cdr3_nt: TGTGCCAGCAGCCCGACGACAGGGGGTAGTTCACCCCTCCACTTT

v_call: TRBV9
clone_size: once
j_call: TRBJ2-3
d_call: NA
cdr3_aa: CASSVVEVGADTQYF
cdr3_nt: TGTGCCAGCAGCGTAGTTGAGGTAGGGGCAGATACGCAGTATTTT

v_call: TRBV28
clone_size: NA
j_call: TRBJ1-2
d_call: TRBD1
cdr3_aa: CASRQGSYGYTF
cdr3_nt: TGTGCCAGCAGACAGGGGAGCTATGGCTACACCTTC

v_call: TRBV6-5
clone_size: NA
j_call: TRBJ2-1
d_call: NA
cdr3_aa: CASSPSQVYEQFF
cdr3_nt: TGTGCCAGCAGCCCCAGTCAGGTATATGAGCAGTTCTTC

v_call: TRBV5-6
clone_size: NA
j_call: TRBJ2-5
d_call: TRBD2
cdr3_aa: CASTGRSGGPWETQYF
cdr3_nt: TGTGCCAGCACCGGGAGAAGCGGGGGCCCTTGGGAGACCCAGTACTTC

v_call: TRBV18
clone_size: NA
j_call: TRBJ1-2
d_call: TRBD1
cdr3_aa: CASSAGTGSDYGYTF
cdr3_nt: TGTGCCAGCTCAGCAGGGACAGGTTCAGACTATGGCTACACCTTC

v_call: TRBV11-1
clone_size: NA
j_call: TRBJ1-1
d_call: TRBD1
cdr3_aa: CASSPGGEAMNTEAFF
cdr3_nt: TGTGCCAGCAGCCCAGGGGGTGAAGCCATGAACACTGAAGCTTTCTTT

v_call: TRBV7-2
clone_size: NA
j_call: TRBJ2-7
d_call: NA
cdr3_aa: CASSLAGDEQYF
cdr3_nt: TGTGCCAGCAGCTTAGCGGGCGACGAGCAGTACTTC

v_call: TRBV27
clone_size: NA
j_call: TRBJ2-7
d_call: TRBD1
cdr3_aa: CASSSKRQGEEQYF
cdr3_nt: TGTGCCAGCAGTTCCAAACGACAGGGTGAGGAGCAGTACTTC

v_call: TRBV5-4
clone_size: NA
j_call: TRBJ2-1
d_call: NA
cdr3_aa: CASSPEYSYNEQFF
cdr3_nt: TGTGCCAGCAGCCCAGAGTACTCCTACAATGAGCAGTTCTTC

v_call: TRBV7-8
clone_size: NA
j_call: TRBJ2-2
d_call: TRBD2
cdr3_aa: CASSLGGSGATGELFF
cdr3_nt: TGTGCCAGCAGCTTAGGAGGCAGCGGGGCCACCGGGGAGCTGTTTTTT

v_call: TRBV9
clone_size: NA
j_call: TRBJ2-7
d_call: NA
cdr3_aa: CASSGTGSYEQYF
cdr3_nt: TGTGCCAGCAGCGGAACAGGGTCCTACGAGCAGTACTTC

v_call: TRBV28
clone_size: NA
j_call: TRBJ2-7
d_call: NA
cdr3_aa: CASSLYWEDPRAYEQYF
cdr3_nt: TGTGCCAGCAGTTTATACTGGGAGGACCCCCGGGCCTACGAGCAGTACTTC

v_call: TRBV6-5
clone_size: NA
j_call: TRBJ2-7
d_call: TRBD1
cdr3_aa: CASSSLIGGQGEQYF
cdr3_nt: TGTGCCAGCAGCTCCCTGATTGGGGGACAGGGCGAGCAGTACTTC

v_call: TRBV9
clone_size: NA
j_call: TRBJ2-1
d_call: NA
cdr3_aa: CASSVGGAGTYNEQFF
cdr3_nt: TGTGCCAGCAGCGTAGGAGGGGCGGGTACTTACAATGAGCAGTTCTTC

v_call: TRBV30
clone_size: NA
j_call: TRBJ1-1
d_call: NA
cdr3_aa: CAWSVGNTEAFF
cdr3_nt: TGTGCCTGGAGTGTCGGGAACACTGAAGCTTTCTTT

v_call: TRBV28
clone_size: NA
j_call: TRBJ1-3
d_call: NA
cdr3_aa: CASSFFIGSEGGNTIYF
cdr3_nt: TGTGCCAGCAGTTTCTTCATAGGATCGGAGGGTGGAAACACCATATATTTT

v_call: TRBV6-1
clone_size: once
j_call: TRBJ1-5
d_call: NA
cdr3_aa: CASRSGWGSRQPQHF
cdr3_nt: TGTGCCAGCAGAAGCGGCTGGGGGAGTCGTCAGCCCCAGCATTTT

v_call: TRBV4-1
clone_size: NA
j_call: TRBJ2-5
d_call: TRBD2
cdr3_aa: CASSQGSGGAREETQYF
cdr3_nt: TGCGCCAGCAGCCAAGGTAGCGGGGGGGCCCGGGAAGAGACCCAGTACTTC

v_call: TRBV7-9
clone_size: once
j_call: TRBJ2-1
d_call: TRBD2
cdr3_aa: CASSLPRTSGSYEQFF
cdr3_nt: TGTGCCAGCAGCCTACCACGGACTAGCGGGAGCTATGAGCAGTTCTTC

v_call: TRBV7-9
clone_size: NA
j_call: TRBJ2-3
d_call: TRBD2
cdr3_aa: CASSLTLAGGDTQYF
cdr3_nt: TGTGCCAGCAGCTTAACTTTAGCGGGGGGAGATACGCAGTATTTT